What follows is one TCR beta chain and its context. The DNA is left out, because the CDR3 cannot be placed on it with certainty; the CDR3 is given as TCRdb lists it. These data are taken from a study of T cells in Graves' hyperthyroidism and ophthalmopathy. Lactation, pregnancy, other autoimmune disease or uncontrolled infection led to exclusion of patients. Source material for PBMCs was 9 to 10 ml fresh peripheral blood. The germline V gene encodes CDR1 SGHVS and CDR2 FNYEAQ. The CDR3 comprises 20 residues, both ends counted. Amplification of TCR beta CDR3 regions used RNA as the template. HTBI primers were used for first-round RT-PCR of the TCR CDR3. TCRdb independently ran MiXCR on the multiplex PCR reads; one entry per CDR3 protein. Found here are under 400,000 distinct CDR3 sequences, less than 15% of them singletons; the top ten hold 9.2%.

Sample: blood. The V call is TRBV7-6, the J call TRBJ2-7. The receptor's source is a woman younger than 30 with Graves' hyperthyroidism. The CDR3 loop reads CASSFYICSTEDRARYEQYF.